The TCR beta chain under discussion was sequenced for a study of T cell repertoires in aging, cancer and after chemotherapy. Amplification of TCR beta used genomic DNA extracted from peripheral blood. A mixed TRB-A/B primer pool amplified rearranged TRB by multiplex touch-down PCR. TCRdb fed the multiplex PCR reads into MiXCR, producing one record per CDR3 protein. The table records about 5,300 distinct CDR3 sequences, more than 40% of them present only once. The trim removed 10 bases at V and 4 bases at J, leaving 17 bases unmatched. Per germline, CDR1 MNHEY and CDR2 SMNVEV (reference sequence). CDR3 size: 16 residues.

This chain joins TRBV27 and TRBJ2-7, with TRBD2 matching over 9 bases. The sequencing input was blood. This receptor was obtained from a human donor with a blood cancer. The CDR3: CANGWREGGREYEQYF. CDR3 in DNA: TGTGCCAACGGGTGGCGGGAGGGCGGTCGCGAGTACGAGCAGTACTTC.